Listed here are 30 T cell receptor beta chains from one sample, sequenced in a study of blood T cells in healthy people across ages. Through a sample-barcoded 5' primer and a J-beta primer mix, a second PCR was run for about 6 to 11 cycles. TCRdb processed the 5' RACE reads anew with MiXCR; each CDR3 protein has one entry. The sample has some 1.5 million distinct CDR3 sequences, 28% seen once. The sample comprised blood. The receptors shown here come from a woman in her twenties or thirties in good health.

This clonotype was detected ten times or more. The CDR3 coding sequence is TGCAGTGCTAGTGCGGGGCTCGGGTCCTACAATGAGCAGTTCTTC. Its protein product is CSASAGLGSYNEQFF. V is TRBV20-1 and J is TRBJ2-1, with D maybe TRBD2 (6 bases). The CDR3 extends over 15 amino acids. The V gene lost 3 bases and the J gene lost 1 base, with 13 bases spanning the gap. The germline gives CDR1 DFQATT, CDR2 SNEGSKA (reference sequence).

This clonotype was picked up a small number of times. The J gene is TRBJ2-1, the V gene TRBV18; TRBD1 aligns across 11 bases. This CDR3 is 14 amino acids long. Trimming took 8 bases from V and 8 from J; bases not matched to a gene: 8. The V gene's germline CDR1 is KGHSH and CDR2 LQKENI. The CDR3 here is CASTWTGGRDEQFF. The CDR3 nucleotides are TGTGCCAGCACTTGGACAGGGGGCCGGGATGAGCAGTTCTTC.

This clonotype was seen more than once but under ten times. The chain has TRBV20-1 and TRBJ2-3; a possible D gene is TRBD1 (7 bases). Trimming stripped 4 bases from V and 4 bases from J, with 21 bases between. CDR3 length: 16 amino acids. The V gene's germline CDR1 is DFQATT and CDR2 SNEGSKA (reference sequence). The CDR3 spells CSATISSAQGADTQYF. DNA for the CDR3: TGCAGTGCTACAATCTCTAGCGCCCAGGGGGCAGATACGCAGTATTTT.

This clonotype has more than one count but fewer than ten. The chain carries TRBV28 and TRBJ1-4; TRBD1 matches at 8 bases. The CDR3 extends over 17 amino acids. V lost 3 bases to trimming and J lost 3 bases; unmatched junction nucleotides: 9. Germline V lookup: CDR1 MDHEN, CDR2 SYDVKM. The CDR3 sequence is CASSFRQGRWPNEKLFF. The CDR3 nucleotides read TGTGCCAGCAGTTTCAGACAGGGGAGATGGCCTAATGAAAAACTGTTTTTT.

The CDR3 bases are TGTGCCAGCAGCCCGGGAGGCGGGAGGGTCCACGAGCAGTACTTC. Translated: CASSPGGGRVHEQYF. The V call is TRBV7-2, the J call TRBJ2-7, with 9 bases identical to TRBD2. Germline V CDR1 and CDR2: SGHTA, FQGNSA. The J segment lost 5 bases and the V segment lost 5 bases, leaving 10 bases of the junction unmatched. The CDR3 contains 15 residues.

V gene TRBV15 combines with J gene TRBJ2-6; 7 nucleotides align to TRBD1. CDR3 length: 16 amino acids. From germline, CDR1 is LNHNV and CDR2 YYDKDF (reference sequence). Losses at the gene ends were 3 bases for V and 4 bases for J; bases not matched to a gene: 6. The CDR3 protein is CATSREQGSGANVLTF. The DNA of the CDR3 is TGTGCCACCAGCAGGGAACAGGGGTCCGGGGCCAACGTCCTGACTTTC.

Ten or more counts support this clonotype. The CDR3, as DNA: TGTGCCAGCGGGAGACTAGTGGAGACCCAGTACTTC. It codes for CASGRLVETQYF. This chain connects TRBV6-5 to TRBJ2-5; maybe TRBD2 (6 bases). Per germline, CDR1 MNHEY and CDR2 SVGAGI. CDR3 length: 12 amino acids. V lost 8 bases to trimming and J lost 5 bases, with 12 bases between them.

This clonotype appeared a few times. V and J are TRBV5-1 and TRBJ1-4; D possibly corresponds to TRBD1 (5 bases). Looked up from germline, CDR1 is SGHRS and CDR2 is YFSETQ. The CDR3 is 13 residues long. Deletions cut 5 bases from V and 5 bases from J, with 10 bases between. For the CDR3, the DNA is TGCGCCAGCAGACCCGACAGCAATGAAAAACTGTTTTTT. This encodes CASRPDSNEKLFF.

The gene calls are TRBV7-2 and TRBJ2-1; 11 bases agree with TRBD2. Trimming cost V 2 bases and J 9 bases; bases outside gene matches: 9. The CDR3 is 16 amino acids. Germline V gene data show CDR1 as SGHTA and CDR2 as FQGNSA. The CDR3: CASSLNSGGAGGEQFF. As DNA, the CDR3 is TGTGCCAGCAGCTTAAATAGCGGGGGGGCAGGGGGTGAGCAGTTCTTC.

The gene calls are TRBV2 and TRBJ1-2; tentatively, D is TRBD1 (6 bases). The length of the CDR3 is 14 residues. V was clipped by 6 bases and J by 6 bases, with 17 bases between them. Germline V gives CDR1 SNHLY, CDR2 FYNNEI. The CDR3: CASSWFGAGDGYTF. CDR3 nucleotides: TGTGCCAGCAGCTGGTTTGGGGCAGGGGATGGCTACACCTTC.

In the case of this clonotype: Since a much larger clone is just one base distant, this may be a read error. J is TRBJ2-7 and V is TRBV20-1; 8 positions agree with TRBD1. CDR1 and CDR2 from the germline V gene are DFQATT and SNEGSKA (reference sequence). The CDR3 has 12 amino acids. In DNA form, the CDR3 reads TGCAGGGGGATGGACAGGGAGAGCGAGCAGTACTTC. It is translated as CRGMDRESEQYF.

This clonotype was counted many times. This sequence joins TRBV5-1 and TRBJ2-7, with 14 bases lining up with TRBD2. This CDR3 has 19 residues. With 3 bases clipped from V and 0 bases from J, the junction kept 11 bases outside the gene matches. Germline V gene lookup returns CDR1 SGHRS and CDR2 YFSETQ. The CDR3 loop is CASSSHYGTSGSGSYEQYF. CDR3 in DNA: TGCGCCAGCAGCTCCCACTACGGGACTAGCGGGAGCGGCTCCTACGAGCAGTACTTC.

This clonotype was seen more than once but under ten times. This sequence joins TRBV6-2 or TRBV6-3 and TRBJ2-1; the D gene is possibly TRBD1 (6 bases). CDR3 size: 17 residues. V dropped 0 bases and J dropped 2 bases, with 14 bases sitting between them. Germline values: CDR1 MNHEY, CDR2 SVGEGT. In nucleotides, the CDR3 is TGTGCCAGCAGTTACTCGACACCAGGGGTGACCTACAATGAGCAGTTCTTC. It codes for CASSYSTPGVTYNEQFF.

There are a few counts of this clonotype. The chain recombines TRBV20-1 with TRBJ2-7, with D possibly being TRBD1 (6 bases). This CDR3 has 13 amino acids. Germline V gene lookup returns CDR1 DFQATT and CDR2 SNEGSKA (reference sequence). The V and J ends lost 5 bases and 2 bases respectively, with 13 bases between them. The CDR3 coding sequence is TGCAGTGCTCCCCGACAGGCTACCTACGAGCAGTACTTC. Translating it yields CSAPRQATYEQYF.

This clonotype was picked up many times. The chain recombines TRBV24-1 with TRBJ1-2; D uncertain. Trimming took off 6 bases at V and 0 bases at J, with 10 bases between the two ends. Germline V gene lookup returns CDR1 KGHDR and CDR2 SFDVKD. The CDR3 is 14 amino acids. This CDR3 reads CATSPGGANYGYTF. In nucleotides, the CDR3 is TGTGCCACCAGTCCAGGCGGAGCTAACTATGGCTACACCTTC.

This clonotype has more than one count but fewer than ten. At one end, the junction sequence differs from germline, possibly due to a read error. The gene calls are TRBV18 and TRBJ1-6, with 7 bases identical to TRBD1. Germline-derived CDR1 and CDR2 are KGHSH and LQKENI. This CDR3 is 16 amino acids long. Written as DNA, the CDR3 is TGTGCCAGCTCAGAGGCCGGTACAGGGGTAAATTCACTCCTCCACTTT. Amino acids: CASSEAGTGVNSLLHF.

This clonotype was seen a few times. The gene calls are TRBV6-4 and TRBJ2-4; TRBD1 aligns across 9 bases. J lost 1 base, V lost 6 bases, and 13 bases had no gene match. Germline loops: CDR1 MRHNA, CDR2 SNTAGT. CDR3 length: 18 amino acids. The CDR3 loop is CASSSGTGSWIAKNIQYF. CDR3 DNA sequence: TGTGCCAGCAGCTCCGGGACAGGGTCCTGGATTGCCAAAAACATTCAGTACTTC.

This clonotype has a handful of counts. The rearrangement uses TRBV25-1 and TRBJ1-2; 8 bases map to TRBD1. The V and J ends lost 8 bases and 7 bases, in that order; junction bases with no gene match: 6. Germline assignment: CDR1 MGHDK and CDR2 SYGVNS. The CDR3 spans 12 residues. The CDR3 reads CASGRTGFGYTF. The DNA of the CDR3 is TGTGCCAGCGGACGGACAGGGTTTGGCTACACCTTC.

About this clonotype: Since a much larger clone is just one base distant, this may be a read error. V gene TRBV20-1 combines with J gene TRBJ1-2; D gene unclear. This CDR3 spans 11 amino acids. CDR1 is DFQATT and CDR2 is SNEGSKA in the germline V gene (reference sequence). The CDR3 bases are TGCAGGGCTAGCAGAGGGCTTGGCTACACCTTC. It codes for CRASRGLGYTF.

The J gene is TRBJ1-1, the V gene TRBV7-9; tentatively, D is TRBD1 (5 bases). Germline values: CDR1 SEHNR, CDR2 FQNEAQ (reference sequence). V lost 5 bases to trimming and J lost 0 bases, with 16 bases between them. There are 16 residues in the CDR3. In DNA, the CDR3 is TGTGCCAGCAGCACCTGGACAAGGGGAATGAACACTGAAGCTTTCTTT. Amino acid sequence: CASSTWTRGMNTEAFF.

The rearrangement links TRBV5-1 to TRBJ1-4, with D maybe TRBD1 (6 bases). Trimming shortened V by 2 bases and J by 3 bases, and 11 bases separated the two germline ends. The CDR3 has 15 amino acids. Per the germline V gene, CDR1 is SGHRS and CDR2 is YFSETQ. CDR3 in amino acids: CASSFGRGPNEKLFF. In DNA, the CDR3 is TGCGCCAGCAGCTTTGGCAGGGGTCCTAATGAAAAACTGTTTTTT.

The J gene is TRBJ2-1, the V gene TRBV10-1; 9 bases match TRBD1. After removal of 5 bases from V and 3 bases from J, the junction contained 5 bases not matched to a gene. This CDR3 is built from 15 residues. Germline V gives CDR1 WNHNN, CDR2 SYGVQD (reference sequence). This CDR3 is CASSKGQGIYNEQFF. CDR3 nucleotide sequence: TGCGCCAGCAGTAAGGGACAGGGTATCTACAATGAGCAGTTCTTC.

This clonotype showed up just a few times. The rearrangement uses TRBV14 and TRBJ2-7; D unresolved. The CDR3 contains 15 residues. The germline CDR1 and CDR2 sequences are SGHDN and FVKESK. Trimming removed 0 bases from V and 4 bases from J, with 13 bases in between. CDR3 sequence: CASSQDQVGRYEQYF. The CDR3, as DNA: TGTGCCAGCAGCCAAGATCAGGTGGGCCGGTACGAGCAGTACTTC.

V gene TRBV5-1 combines with J gene TRBJ2-2; D may be TRBD2 (7 bases). The CDR3 has 16 amino acids. The germline V and J ends were trimmed by 4 bases and 4 bases, with 17 bases remaining between them. Germline lookup yields CDR1 SGHRS and CDR2 YFSETQ. The CDR3 DNA reads as TGCGCCAGCAGCGCCCTCGGGCGGGGGCCCACCGGGGAGCTGTTTTTT. Translating gives CASSALGRGPTGELFF.

This rearrangement joins TRBV7-8 to TRBJ2-5, with 12 bases fitting TRBD1. Germline CDR1 SGHVS, CDR2 FQNEAQ. J lost 13 bases, V lost 1 base, and 7 bases had no gene match. The CDR3 loop spans 14 amino acids. CDR3: CASSLGDRGLDWYF. In nucleotides, the CDR3 is TGTGCCAGCAGCTTAGGGGACAGGGGGCTGGATTGGTACTTC.

This clonotype was seen a few times. In DNA form, the CDR3 reads TGTGCCTGGAGTCCTGGCTGGGACAGGGGGCGCGGGAGCTACGAGCAGTACTTC. Translation gives CAWSPGWDRGRGSYEQYF. The chain recombines TRBV30 with TRBJ2-7, with 12 positions matching TRBD1. There are 18 residues in the CDR3. Germline V gives CDR1 GTSNPN, CDR2 SVGIG (reference sequence). V shed 2 bases and J 3 bases; nucleotides not matched to a gene: 14.

The chain combines TRBV27 with TRBJ2-7, with 8 bases matching TRBD1. The germline CDR1 and CDR2 sequences are MNHEY and SMNVEV (reference sequence). The CDR3 is 15 residues long. The junction had 10 bases not matched to a gene; V was cut back by 5 bases and J by 4 bases. CDR3 sequence (DNA): TGTGCCAGCAGTCCACGTCAGGGGGCATGGTACGAGCAGTACTTC. Amino acids: CASSPRQGAWYEQYF.

This clonotype was picked up a small number of times. It may be a read error: a sequence one base away is much more abundant. J is TRBJ2-7 and V is TRBV20-1, with D tentatively TRBD1 (7 bases). The CDR3 length is 15 residues. CDR1 DFQATT and CDR2 SNEGSKA come from the germline V gene (reference sequence). The CDR3 DNA is TGCGGTGCTAGAGATTCCTCAGGGGGGTCCTTCGAGCAGTACTTC. Translation: CGARDSSGGSFEQYF.

The chain couples TRBV5-1 to TRBJ1-6; D is perhaps TRBD1 (6 bases). V lost 4 bases to trimming and J lost 11 bases, with 22 bases between them. This CDR3 comprises 16 residues. CDR1 is SGHRS, CDR2 YFSETQ, per germline. CDR3 DNA sequence: TGCGCCAGCAGCCCGCAGGGGTCCGAGGTTAGGGCACCCCTCCACTTT. Translating it yields CASSPQGSEVRAPLHF.

In regard to this clonotype: A much bigger clone sits one base away, suggesting this may be a read error. The chain carries TRBV5-1 and TRBJ1-2; 8 bases map to TRBD1. Germline V gives CDR1 SGHRS, CDR2 YFSETQ. Unmatched junction bases numbered 11, after V lost 7 bases and J lost 6 bases. This CDR3 contains 14 residues. The CDR3 sequence: CASGKQGERNGYTF. CDR3 in DNA: TGCGCCAGCGGCAAACAGGGGGAGCGAAATGGCTACACCTTC.